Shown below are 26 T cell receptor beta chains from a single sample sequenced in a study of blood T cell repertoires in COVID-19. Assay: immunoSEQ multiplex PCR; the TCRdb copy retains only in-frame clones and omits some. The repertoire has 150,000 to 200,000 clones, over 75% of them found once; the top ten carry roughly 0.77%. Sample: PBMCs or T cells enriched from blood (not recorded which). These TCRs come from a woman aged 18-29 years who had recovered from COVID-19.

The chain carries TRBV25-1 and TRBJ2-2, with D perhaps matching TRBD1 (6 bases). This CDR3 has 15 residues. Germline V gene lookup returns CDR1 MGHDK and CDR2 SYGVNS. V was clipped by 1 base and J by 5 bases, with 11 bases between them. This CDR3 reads CASSESYRETGELFF. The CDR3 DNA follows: TGTGCCAGCAGTGAATCTTACAGGGAGACCGGGGAGCTGTTTTTT. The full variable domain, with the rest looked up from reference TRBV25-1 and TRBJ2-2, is EADIYQTPRYLVIGTGKKITLECSQTMGHDKMYWYQQDPGMELHLIHYSYGVNSTEKGDLSSESTVSRIRTEHFPLTLESARPSHTSQYLCASSESYRETGELFFGEGSRLTVL.

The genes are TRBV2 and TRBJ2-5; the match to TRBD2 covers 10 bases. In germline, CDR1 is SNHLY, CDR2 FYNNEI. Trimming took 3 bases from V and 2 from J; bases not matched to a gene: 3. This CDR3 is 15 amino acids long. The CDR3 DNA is TGTGCCAGCAGTGAGTCTAGCGGGAGACAAGAGACCCAGTACTTC. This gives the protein CASSESSGRQETQYF.

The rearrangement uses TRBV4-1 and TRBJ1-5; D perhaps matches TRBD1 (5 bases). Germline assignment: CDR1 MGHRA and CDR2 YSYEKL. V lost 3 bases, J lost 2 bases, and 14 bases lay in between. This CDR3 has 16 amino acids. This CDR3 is CASSHAMGGGNQPQHF. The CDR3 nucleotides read TGCGCCAGCAGCCATGCTATGGGAGGGGGCAATCAGCCCCAGCATTTT.

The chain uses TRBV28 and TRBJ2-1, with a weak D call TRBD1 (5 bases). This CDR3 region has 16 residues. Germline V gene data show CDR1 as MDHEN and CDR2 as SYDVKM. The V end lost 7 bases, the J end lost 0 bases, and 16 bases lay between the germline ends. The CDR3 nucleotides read TGTGCCAGCACCCACAGTTGGGGCTACTCCTACAATGAGCAGTTCTTC. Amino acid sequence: CASTHSWGYSYNEQFF.

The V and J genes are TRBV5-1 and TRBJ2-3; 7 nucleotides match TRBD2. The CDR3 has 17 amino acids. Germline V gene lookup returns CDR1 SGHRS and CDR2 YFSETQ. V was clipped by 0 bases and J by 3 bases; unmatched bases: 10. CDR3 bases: TGCGCCAGCAGCTTGGGAAGAGGAGCGGGACTTACAGATACGCAGTATTTT. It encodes CASSLGRGAGLTDTQYF.

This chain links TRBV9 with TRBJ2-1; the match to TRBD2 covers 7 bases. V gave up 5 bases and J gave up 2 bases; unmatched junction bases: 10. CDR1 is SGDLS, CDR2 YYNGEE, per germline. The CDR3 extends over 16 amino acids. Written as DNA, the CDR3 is TGTGCCAGCAGTCCCGTGGGAGGGCGAACCTACAATGAGCAGTTCTTC. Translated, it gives CASSPVGGRTYNEQFF.

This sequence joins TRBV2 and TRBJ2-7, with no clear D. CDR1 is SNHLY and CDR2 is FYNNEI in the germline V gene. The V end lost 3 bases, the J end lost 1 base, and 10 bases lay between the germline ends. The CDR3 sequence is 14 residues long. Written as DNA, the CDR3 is TGTGCCAGCAGTGACGGTTCGTGGTCCTACGAGCAGTACTTC. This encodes CASSDGSWSYEQYF.

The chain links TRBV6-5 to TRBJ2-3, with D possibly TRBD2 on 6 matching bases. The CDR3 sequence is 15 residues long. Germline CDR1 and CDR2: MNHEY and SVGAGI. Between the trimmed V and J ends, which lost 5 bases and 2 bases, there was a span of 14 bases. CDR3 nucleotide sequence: TGTGCCAGCAGTCCGGACGGACTACCCACAGATACGCAGTATTTT. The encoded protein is CASSPDGLPTDTQYF.

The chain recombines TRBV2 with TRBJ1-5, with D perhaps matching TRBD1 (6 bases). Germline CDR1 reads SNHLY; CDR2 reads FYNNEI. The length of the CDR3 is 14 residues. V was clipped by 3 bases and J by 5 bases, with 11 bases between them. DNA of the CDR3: TGTGCCAGCAGTGAGGGTCAGGGGTATCAGCCCCAGCATTTT. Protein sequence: CASSEGQGYQPQHF.

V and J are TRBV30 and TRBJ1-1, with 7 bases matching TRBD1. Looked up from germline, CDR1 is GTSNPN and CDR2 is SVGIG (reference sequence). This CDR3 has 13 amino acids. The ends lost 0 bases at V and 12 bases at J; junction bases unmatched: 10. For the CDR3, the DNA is TGTGCCTGGAGTGTACAGGGGCCACTCGGCACTTTCTTT. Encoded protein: CAWSVQGPLGTFF.

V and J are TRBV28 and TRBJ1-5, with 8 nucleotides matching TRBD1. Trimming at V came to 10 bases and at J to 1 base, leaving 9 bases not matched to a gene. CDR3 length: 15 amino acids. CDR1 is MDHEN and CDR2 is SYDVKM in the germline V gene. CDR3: CANSVGQGSNQPQHF. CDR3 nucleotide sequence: TGTGCCAATAGCGTCGGACAGGGAAGCAATCAGCCCCAGCATTTT.

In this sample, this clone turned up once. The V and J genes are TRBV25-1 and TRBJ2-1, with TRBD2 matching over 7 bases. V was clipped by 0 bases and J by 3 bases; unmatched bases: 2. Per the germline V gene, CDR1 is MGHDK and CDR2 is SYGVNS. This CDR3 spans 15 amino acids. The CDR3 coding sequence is TGTGCCAGCAGTGAATACAGCGGGGACTACAATGAGCAGTTCTTC. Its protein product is CASSEYSGDYNEQFF. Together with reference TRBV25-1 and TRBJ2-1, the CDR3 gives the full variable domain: EADIYQTPRYLVIGTGKKITLECSQTMGHDKMYWYQQDPGMELHLIHYSYGVNSTEKGDLSSESTVSRIRTEHFPLTLESARPSHTSQYLCASSEYSGDYNEQFFGPGTRLTVL.

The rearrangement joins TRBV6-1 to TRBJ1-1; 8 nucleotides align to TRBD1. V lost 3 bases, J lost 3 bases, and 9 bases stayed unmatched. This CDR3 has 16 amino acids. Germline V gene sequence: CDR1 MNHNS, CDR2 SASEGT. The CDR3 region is CASSDPDRAMDTEAFF. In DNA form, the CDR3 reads TGTGCCAGCAGTGACCCGGACAGGGCAATGGACACTGAAGCTTTCTTT.

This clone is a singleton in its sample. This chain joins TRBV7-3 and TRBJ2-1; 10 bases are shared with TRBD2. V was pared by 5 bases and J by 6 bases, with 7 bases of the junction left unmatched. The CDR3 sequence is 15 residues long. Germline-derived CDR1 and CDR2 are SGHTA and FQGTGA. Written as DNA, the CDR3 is TGTGCCAGCAGCGCCGGGACTAGCGAAGTCAATGAGCAGTTCTTC. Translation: CASSAGTSEVNEQFF.

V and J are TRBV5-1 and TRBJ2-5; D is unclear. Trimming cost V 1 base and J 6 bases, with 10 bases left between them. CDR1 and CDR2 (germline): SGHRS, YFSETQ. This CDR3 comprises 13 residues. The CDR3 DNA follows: TGCGCCAGCAGCTTGCACTCTGGGCAGACCCAGTACTTC. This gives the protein CASSLHSGQTQYF. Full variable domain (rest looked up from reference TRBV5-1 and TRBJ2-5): KAGVTQTPRYLIKTRGQQVTLSCSPISGHRSVSWYQQTPGQGLQFLFEYFSETQRNKGNFPGRFSGRQFSNSRSEMNVSTLELGDSALYLCASSLHSGQTQYFGPGTRLLVL.

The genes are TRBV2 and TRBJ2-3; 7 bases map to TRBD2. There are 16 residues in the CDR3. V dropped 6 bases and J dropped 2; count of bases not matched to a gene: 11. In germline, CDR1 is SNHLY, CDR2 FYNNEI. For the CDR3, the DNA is TGTGCCAGCAGCCCCGGGACTACCCGGACCACAGATACGCAGTATTTT. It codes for CASSPGTTRTTDTQYF.

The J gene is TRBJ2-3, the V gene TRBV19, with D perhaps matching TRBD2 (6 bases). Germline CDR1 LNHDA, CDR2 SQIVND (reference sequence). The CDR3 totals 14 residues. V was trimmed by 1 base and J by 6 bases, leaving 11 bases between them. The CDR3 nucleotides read TGTGCCAGTAGTATAGCCGGGGGTCCGGATACGCAGTATTTT. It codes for CASSIAGGPDTQYF.

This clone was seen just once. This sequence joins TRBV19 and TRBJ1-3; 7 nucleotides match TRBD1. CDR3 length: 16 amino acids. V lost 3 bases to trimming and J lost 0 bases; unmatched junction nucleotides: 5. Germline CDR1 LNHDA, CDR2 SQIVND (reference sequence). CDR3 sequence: CASSIVGQVSGNTIYF. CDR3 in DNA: TGTGCCAGTAGTATTGTTGGACAGGTCTCTGGAAACACCATATATTTT.

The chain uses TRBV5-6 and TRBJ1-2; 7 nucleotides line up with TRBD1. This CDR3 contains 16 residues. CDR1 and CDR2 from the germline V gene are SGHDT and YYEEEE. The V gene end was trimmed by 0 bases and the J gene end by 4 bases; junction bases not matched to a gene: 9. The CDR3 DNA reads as TGTGCCAGCAGCTTGGTCGGACAGGCCTCTAGCTATGGCTACACCTTC. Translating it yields CASSLVGQASSYGYTF.

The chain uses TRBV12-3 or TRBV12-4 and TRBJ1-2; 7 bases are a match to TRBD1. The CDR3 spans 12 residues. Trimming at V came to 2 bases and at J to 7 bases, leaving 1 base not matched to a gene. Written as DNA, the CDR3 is TGTGCCAGCAGTTTAACAGGGGTTGGCTACACCTTC. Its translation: CASSLTGVGYTF.

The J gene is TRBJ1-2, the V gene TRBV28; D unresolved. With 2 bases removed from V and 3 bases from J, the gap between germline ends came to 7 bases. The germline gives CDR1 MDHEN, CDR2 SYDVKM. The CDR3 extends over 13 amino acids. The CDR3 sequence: CASSLGGYYGYTF. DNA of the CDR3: TGTGCCAGCAGTTTAGGAGGCTACTATGGCTACACCTTC.

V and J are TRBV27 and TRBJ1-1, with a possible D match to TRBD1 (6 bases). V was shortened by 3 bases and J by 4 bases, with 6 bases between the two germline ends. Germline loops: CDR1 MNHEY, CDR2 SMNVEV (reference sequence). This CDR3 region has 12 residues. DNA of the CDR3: TGTGCCAGCAGTTTCAGGGGCACTGAAGCTTTCTTT. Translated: CASSFRGTEAFF.

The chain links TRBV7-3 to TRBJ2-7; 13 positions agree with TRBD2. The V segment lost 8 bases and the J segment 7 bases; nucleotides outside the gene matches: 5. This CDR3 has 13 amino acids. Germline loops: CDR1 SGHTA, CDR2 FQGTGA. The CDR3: CASGTSGMGEQYF. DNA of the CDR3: TGTGCCAGCGGGACTAGCGGGATGGGAGAGCAGTACTTC.

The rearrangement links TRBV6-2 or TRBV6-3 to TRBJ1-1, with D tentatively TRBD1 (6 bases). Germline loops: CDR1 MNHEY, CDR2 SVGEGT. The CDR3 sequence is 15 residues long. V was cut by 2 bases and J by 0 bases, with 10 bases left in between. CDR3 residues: CASSYGRTVNTEAFF. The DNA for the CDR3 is TGTGCCAGCAGTTACGGAAGGACAGTGAACACTGAAGCTTTCTTT.

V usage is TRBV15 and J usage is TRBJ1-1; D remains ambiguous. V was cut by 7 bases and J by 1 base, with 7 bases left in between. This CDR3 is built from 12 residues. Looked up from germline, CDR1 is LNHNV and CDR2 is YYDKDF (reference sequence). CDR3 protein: CATTGRNTEAFF. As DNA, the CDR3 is TGTGCCACCACGGGTCGGAACACTGAAGCTTTCTTT.

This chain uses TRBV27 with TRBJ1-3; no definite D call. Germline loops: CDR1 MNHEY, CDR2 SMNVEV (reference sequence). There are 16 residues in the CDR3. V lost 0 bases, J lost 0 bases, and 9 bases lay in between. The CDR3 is CASSLSQRSSGNTIYF. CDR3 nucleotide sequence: TGTGCCAGCAGTTTATCTCAGCGGAGCTCTGGAAACACCATATATTTT.